Given below is one TCR beta chain in context. J was trimmed by 4 bases and V by 6 bases; bases with no gene match: 4. The germline gives CDR1 LNHDA, CDR2 SQIVND (reference sequence). The CDR3 length is 15 residues. Sequenced by immunoSEQ multiplex PCR; TCRdb stores in-frame clones only, minus some. The sample has about 72,000 clones, approximately 91% seen once; the top ten hold around 2.8%. The data were taken from a study of T cells after somatic rescue of genetic block. The sequencing sample was made of peripheral blood mononuclear cells (PBMCs). The genes are TRBV19 and TRBJ2-3; 13 bases are shared with TRBD2. This sequence originates from a man aged 25 to 45. This CDR3 is CASSGLAGDADTQYF. The CDR3 DNA is TGTGCCAGTAGCGGACTAGCGGGAGATGCAGATACGCAGTATTTT.